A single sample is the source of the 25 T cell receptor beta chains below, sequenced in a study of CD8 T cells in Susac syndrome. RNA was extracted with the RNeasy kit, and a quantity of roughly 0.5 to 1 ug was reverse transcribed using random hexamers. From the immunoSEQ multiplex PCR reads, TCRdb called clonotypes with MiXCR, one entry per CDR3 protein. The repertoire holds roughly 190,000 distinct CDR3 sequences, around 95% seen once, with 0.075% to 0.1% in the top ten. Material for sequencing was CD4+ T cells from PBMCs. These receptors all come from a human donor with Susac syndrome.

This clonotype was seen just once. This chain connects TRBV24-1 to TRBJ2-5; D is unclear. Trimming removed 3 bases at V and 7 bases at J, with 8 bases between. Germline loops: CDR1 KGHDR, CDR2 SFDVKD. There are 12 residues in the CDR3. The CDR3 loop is CATSDVPGTQYF. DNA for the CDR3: TGTGCCACCAGTGATGTACCGGGGACCCAGTACTTC.

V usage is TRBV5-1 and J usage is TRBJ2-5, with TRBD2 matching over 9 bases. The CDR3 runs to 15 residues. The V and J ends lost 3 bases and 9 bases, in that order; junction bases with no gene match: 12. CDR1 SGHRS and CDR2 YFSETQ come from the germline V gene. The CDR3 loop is CASSYSSGAEWAQYF. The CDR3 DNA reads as TGCGCCAGCAGCTATTCTAGCGGGGCTGAGTGGGCCCAGTACTTC.

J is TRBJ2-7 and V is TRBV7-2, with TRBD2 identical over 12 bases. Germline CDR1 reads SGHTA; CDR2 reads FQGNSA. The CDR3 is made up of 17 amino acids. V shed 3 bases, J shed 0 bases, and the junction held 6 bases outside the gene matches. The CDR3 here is CASSFASGGANSYEQYF. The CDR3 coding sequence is TGTGCCAGCAGCTTTGCTAGCGGGGGGGCAAACTCCTACGAGCAGTACTTC.

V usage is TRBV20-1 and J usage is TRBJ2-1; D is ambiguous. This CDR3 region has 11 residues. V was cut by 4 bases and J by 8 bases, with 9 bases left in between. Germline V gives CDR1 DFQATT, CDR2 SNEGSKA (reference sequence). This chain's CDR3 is CSATKRDEQFF. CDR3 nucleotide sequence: TGCAGTGCTACGAAACGTGATGAGCAGTTCTTC.

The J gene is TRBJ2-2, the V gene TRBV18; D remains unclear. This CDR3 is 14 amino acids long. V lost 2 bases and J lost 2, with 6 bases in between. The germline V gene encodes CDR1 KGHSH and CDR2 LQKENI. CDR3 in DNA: TGTGCCAGCTCACCAGGACCTAACACCGGGGAGCTGTTTTTT. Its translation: CASSPGPNTGELFF.

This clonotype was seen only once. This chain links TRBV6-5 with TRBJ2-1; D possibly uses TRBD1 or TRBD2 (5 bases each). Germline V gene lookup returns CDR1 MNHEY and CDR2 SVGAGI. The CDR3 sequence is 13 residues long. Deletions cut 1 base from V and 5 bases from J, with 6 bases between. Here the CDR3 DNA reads TGTGCCAGCAGTTACTTGGGGGACAATGAGCAGTTCTTC. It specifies CASSYLGDNEQFF.

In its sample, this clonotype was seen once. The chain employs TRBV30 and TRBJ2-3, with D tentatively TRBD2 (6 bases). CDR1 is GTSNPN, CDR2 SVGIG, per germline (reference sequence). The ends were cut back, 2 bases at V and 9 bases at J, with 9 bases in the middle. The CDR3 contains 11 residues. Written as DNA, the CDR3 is TGTGCCTGGAGTTTGGCGGGAACGCAGTATTTT. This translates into CAWSLAGTQYF.

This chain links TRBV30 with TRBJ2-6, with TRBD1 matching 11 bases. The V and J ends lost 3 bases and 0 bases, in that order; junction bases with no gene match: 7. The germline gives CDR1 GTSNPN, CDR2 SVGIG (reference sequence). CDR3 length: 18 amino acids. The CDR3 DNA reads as TGTGCCTGGAGCCCCGTGGGACAGGGGGTCTCTGGGGCCAACGTCCTGACTTTC. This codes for CAWSPVGQGVSGANVLTF.

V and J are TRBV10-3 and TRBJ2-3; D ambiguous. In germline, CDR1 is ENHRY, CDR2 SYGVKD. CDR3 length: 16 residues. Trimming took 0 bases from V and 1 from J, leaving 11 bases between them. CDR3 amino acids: CAISESSSGGTDTQYF. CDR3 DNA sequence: TGTGCCATCAGTGAGTCTAGTTCTGGGGGCACAGATACGCAGTATTTT.

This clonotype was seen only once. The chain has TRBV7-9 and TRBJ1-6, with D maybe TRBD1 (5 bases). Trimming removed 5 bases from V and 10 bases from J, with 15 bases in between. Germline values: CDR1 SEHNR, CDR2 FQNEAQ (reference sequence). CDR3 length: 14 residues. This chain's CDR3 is CASSANRDESPLHF. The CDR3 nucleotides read TGTGCCAGCAGCGCCAACCGGGACGAGTCACCCCTCCACTTT.

The DNA for the CDR3 is TGTGCCAGCAGCCAACCCGGACAGGGTAGCGGCTACACCTTC. Residues: CASSQPGQGSGYTF. This sequence joins TRBV7-9 and TRBJ1-2; 8 bases match TRBD1. The CDR3 is 14 residues long. CDR1 and CDR2 from the germline V gene are SEHNR and FQNEAQ (reference sequence). After removal of 5 bases from V and 8 bases from J, the junction contained 10 bases not matched to a gene.

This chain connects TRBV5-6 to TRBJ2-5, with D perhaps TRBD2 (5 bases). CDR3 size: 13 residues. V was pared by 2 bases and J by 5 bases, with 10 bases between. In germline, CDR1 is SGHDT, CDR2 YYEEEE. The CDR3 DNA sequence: TGTGCCAGCAGCTTCGGGAAAGGGGAGACCCAGTACTTC. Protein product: CASSFGKGETQYF.

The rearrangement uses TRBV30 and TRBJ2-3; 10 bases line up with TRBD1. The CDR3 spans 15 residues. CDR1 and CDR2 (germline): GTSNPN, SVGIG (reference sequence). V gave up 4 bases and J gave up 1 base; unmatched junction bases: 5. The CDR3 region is CAWTVTGGGTDTQYF. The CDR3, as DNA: TGTGCCTGGACTGTGACAGGGGGCGGCACAGATACGCAGTATTTT.

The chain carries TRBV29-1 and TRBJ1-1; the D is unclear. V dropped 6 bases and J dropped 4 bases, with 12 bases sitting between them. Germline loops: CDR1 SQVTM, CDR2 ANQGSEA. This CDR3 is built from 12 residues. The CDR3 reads CSVGMWGTEAFF. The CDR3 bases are TGCAGCGTAGGGATGTGGGGCACTGAAGCTTTCTTT. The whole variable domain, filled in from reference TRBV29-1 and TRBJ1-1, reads SAVISQKPSRDICQRGTSLTIQCQVDSQVTMMFWYRQQPGQSLTLIATANQGSEATYESGFVIDKFPISRPNLTFSTLTVSNMSPEDSSIYLCSVGMWGTEAFFGQGTRLTVV.

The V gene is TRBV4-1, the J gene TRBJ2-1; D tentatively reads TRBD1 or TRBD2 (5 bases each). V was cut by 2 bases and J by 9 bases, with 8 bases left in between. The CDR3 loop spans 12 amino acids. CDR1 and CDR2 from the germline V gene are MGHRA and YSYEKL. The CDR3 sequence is CASSQTGGEQFF. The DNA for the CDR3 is TGCGCCAGCAGCCAAACTGGGGGTGAGCAGTTCTTC.

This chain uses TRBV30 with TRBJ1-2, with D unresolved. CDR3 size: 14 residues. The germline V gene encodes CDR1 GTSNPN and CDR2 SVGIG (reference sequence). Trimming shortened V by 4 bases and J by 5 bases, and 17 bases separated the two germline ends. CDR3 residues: CAWTQEILGYGYTF. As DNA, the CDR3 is TGTGCCTGGACCCAGGAGATTTTGGGATATGGCTACACCTTC.

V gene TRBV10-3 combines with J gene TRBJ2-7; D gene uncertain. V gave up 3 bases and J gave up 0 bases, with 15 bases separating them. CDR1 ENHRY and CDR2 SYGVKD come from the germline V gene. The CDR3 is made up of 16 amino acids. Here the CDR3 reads CAISEVSGGGSYEQYF. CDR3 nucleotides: TGTGCCATCAGTGAAGTTTCGGGTGGTGGCTCCTACGAGCAGTACTTC.

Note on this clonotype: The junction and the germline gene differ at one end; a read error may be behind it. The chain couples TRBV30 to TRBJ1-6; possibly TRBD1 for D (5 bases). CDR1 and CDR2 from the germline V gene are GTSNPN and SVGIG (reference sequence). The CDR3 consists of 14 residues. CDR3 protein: CVWSVGQAYSPLHF. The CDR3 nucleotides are TGTGTCTGGAGTGTAGGACAAGCGTATTCACCCCTCCACTTT.

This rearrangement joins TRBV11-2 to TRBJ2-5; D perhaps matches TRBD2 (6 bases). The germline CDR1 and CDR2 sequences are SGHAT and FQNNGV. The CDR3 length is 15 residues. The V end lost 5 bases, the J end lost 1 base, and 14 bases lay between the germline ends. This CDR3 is CASSIGGGVQETQYF. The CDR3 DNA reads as TGTGCCAGCAGCATAGGTGGAGGGGTCCAAGAGACCCAGTACTTC. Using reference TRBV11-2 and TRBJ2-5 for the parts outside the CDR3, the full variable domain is EAGVAQSPRYKIIEKRQSVAFWCNPISGHATLYWYQQILGQGPKLLIQFQNNGVVDDSQLPKDRFSAERLKGVDSTLKIQPAKLEDSAVYLCASSIGGGVQETQYFGPGTRLLVL.

Written as DNA, the CDR3 is TGTGCCACCGCCCGTCCGGGACAGAGCTACGAGCAGTACTTC. It specifies CATARPGQSYEQYF. The chain links TRBV19 to TRBJ2-7; 7 nucleotides match TRBD1. The CDR3 runs to 14 residues. J gave up 3 bases and V 10 bases, and 12 bases lay outside the gene matches. CDR1 and CDR2 from the germline V gene are LNHDA and SQIVND (reference sequence). Full variable domain (remainder filled in from reference TRBV19 and TRBJ2-7): DGGITQSPKYLFRKEGQNVTLSCEQNLNHDAMYWYRQDPGQGLRLIYYSQIVNDFQKGDIAEGYSVSREKKESFPLTVTSAQKNPTAFYLCATARPGQSYEQYFGPGTRLTVT.

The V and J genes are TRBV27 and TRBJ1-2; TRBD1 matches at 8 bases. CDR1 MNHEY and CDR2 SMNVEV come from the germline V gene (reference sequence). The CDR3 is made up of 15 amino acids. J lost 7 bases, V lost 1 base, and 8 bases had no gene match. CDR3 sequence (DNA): TGTGCCAGCAGTTTATTGGCAGGGGGCGGTTTTGGCTACACCTTC. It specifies CASSLLAGGGFGYTF.

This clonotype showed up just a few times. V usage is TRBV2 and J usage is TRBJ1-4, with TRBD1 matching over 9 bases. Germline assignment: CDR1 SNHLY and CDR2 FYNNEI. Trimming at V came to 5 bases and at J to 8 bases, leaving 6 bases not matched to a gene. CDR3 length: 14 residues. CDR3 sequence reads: CASSLDRGREKLFF. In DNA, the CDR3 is TGTGCCAGCAGTCTGGACAGGGGTCGGGAAAAACTGTTTTTT.

As DNA, the CDR3 is TGCAGTGCTAGAGATGATGGACAGGGAACACCCCTCCACTTT. This translates into CSARDDGQGTPLHF. V gene TRBV20-1 combines with J gene TRBJ1-6, with TRBD1 identical over 8 bases. The CDR3 covers 14 residues. The germline V gene encodes CDR1 DFQATT and CDR2 SNEGSKA (reference sequence). V lost 0 bases, J lost 11 bases, and 6 bases stayed unmatched.

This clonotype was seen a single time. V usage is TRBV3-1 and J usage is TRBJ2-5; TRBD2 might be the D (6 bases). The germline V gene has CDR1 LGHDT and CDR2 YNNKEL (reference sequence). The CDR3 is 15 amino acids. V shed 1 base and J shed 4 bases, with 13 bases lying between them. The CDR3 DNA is TGTGCCAGCAGCCAAGGGAGGGGCCTCGGAGAGACCCAGTACTTC. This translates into CASSQGRGLGETQYF.

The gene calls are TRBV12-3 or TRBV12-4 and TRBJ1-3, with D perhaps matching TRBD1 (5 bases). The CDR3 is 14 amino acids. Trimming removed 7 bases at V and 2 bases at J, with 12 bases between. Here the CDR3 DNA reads TGTGCCAGCACCTTTGACAGCACTGGAAACACCATATATTTT. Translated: CASTFDSTGNTIYF.